The clone carrying this T cell receptor (beta chain) has at least ten counts. Antigen: not known. The record originates from a study of T-cell memory formation after mild COVID-19. Study conclusions and caveats: Clones which contracted sat mainly in CM and EM if CD4+, and in EMRA if CD8+. Unconfirmed was the SARS-CoV-2 specificity of second-wave clones that peaked on day 37.

This CDR3 is built from 14 residues. J gave up 7 bases and V 4 bases, and 6 bases lay outside the gene matches. TCRdb ran MiXCR on the 5' RACE reads and lists one entry per CDR3 protein. The sample consists of about 240,000 distinct CDR3 sequences, around a tenth of them appearing once. The specimen was PBMCs or a T cell subset sorted from them (not recorded which). The V gene is TRBV12-3 or TRBV12-4, the J gene TRBJ1-4, with 7 positions matching TRBD1. This receptor was taken from a man aged 18 to 35 who had mild COVID-19 (a few samples of this study predate the infection). Cell type and time point are not known. The CDR3 spells CASSYRGIGEKLFF. The CDR3 DNA is TGTGCCAGCAGTTACAGGGGAATAGGTGAAAAACTGTTTTTT.